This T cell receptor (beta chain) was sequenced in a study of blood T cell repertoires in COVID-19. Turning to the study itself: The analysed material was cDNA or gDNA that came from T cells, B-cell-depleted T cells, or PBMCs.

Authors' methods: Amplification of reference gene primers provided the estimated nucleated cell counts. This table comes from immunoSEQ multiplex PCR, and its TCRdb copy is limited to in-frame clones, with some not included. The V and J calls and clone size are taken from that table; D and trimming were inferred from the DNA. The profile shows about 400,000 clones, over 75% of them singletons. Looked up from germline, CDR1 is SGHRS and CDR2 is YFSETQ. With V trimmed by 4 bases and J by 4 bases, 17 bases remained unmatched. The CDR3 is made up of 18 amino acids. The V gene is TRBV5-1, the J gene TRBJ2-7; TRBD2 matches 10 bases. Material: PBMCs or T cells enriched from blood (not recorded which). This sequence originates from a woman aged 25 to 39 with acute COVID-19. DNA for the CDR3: TGCGCCAGCAGCGAACGACCTGGAATAGCGGGGGGCACATACGAGCAGTACTTC. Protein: CASSERPGIAGGTYEQYF.